Given below is one T cell receptor beta chain in context. The data originate from a study of blood T cell repertoires in COVID-19. Study summary: Italy, Spain and the United States were the sources of the convalescent and acute COVID-19 samples.

Profiling relied on immunoSEQ multiplex PCR, and the TCRdb table lists in-frame clones only, not all of them. Of about 280,000 clones listed, about 86% are singletons. Trimming pared 4 bases from V and 4 bases from J, leaving 10 bases between. The CDR3 runs 13 residues. Germline V gene data show CDR1 as SGHKS and CDR2 as YYEKEE (reference sequence). This receptor was identified in a woman under 40 who had recovered from COVID-19. This chain joins TRBV5-5 and TRBJ2-3; D call uncertain. The sequenced sample consisted of peripheral blood. The CDR3 DNA reads as TGTGCCAGCAGCCTTGAAAGCCCAGATACGCAGTATTTT. Translating it yields CASSLESPDTQYF.